This entry describes one TCR beta chain. What it binds is unknown. The CDR3 has 13 amino acids. The germline V gene has CDR1 MNHEY and CDR2 SMNVEV (reference sequence). V shed 3 bases and J shed 8 bases, with 13 bases lying between them. These data originate in a study of Ad26.COV2.S vaccination and SARS-CoV-2 variants. Study-level background: Intramuscular Ad26.COV2.S at 5x10^10 or 1x10^11 viral particles.

Study results and limitations: It was vaccine recipients, not placebo recipients, who had the higher spike-specific TCR breadth. The authors reported substantial breadth in spike-specific CD8+ and CD4+ T cell responses after vaccination.

The treatment: around 19 received Ad26.COV2.S at low or high dose, single or two shots; about 5 received placebo; per-sample allocation not given. Sample collection was performed on day 63 after the first vaccine or placebo injection. This adult donor, from Boston, was 18-55 years old. The method was immunoSEQ multiplex PCR; TCRdb's version includes in-frame clones alone and lacks a portion of them. Of over 400,000 clones detected, approximately 90% appear once; the ten largest clones hold about 1.7%. The clonotype originates from a person between 18 and 65 years old who received the Ad26.COV2.S COVID-19 vaccine or a placebo. The sequences come from peripheral blood, collected in a trial of Ad26.COV2.S vaccine versus placebo. The chain recombines TRBV27 with TRBJ1-1; D is possibly TRBD1 (5 bases). The CDR3: CASSFWEKGEAFF. The CDR3 DNA sequence: TGTGCCAGCAGTTTTTGGGAGAAGGGGGAAGCTTTCTTT.